Presented here are 17 T cell receptor beta chains from one specimen sequenced in a study of shared clonotypes between healthy human individuals. Clones were read by immunoSEQ multiplex PCR, and TCRdb kept only the in-frame ones, dropping some. The data show about 2.1 million clones, 93% seen once. CD45RO-negative CD8 cells positively selected for CCR7 made up the naive population, which excluded terminally differentiated effector memory CD45RA+ cells. The sequenced sample was naive CD8+ T cells from PBMCs. Every receptor here comes from a young man in good health. Some clones in this sample may be carry-over from other donors' samples.

This chain uses TRBV7-2 with TRBJ1-2, with D possibly TRBD1 on 5 matching bases. The CDR3 runs 15 residues. Trimming shortened V by 1 base and J by 2 bases, and 11 bases separated the two germline ends. Germline-derived CDR1 and CDR2 are SGHTA and FQGNSA. This CDR3 reads CASSLGIGANYGYTF. CDR3 in DNA: TGTGCCAGCAGCTTAGGTATTGGGGCAAACTATGGCTACACCTTC.

The chain couples TRBV27 to TRBJ1-4, with D perhaps matching TRBD1 (5 bases). Looked up from germline, CDR1 is MNHEY and CDR2 is SMNVEV (reference sequence). This CDR3 has 14 residues. Between the trimmed V and J ends, which lost 5 bases and 7 bases, there was a span of 14 bases. The CDR3 loop reads CASSIRGVSEKLFF. The CDR3 DNA reads TGTGCCAGCAGTATACGGGGGGTCAGTGAAAAACTGTTTTTT.

CDR3 coding DNA: TGTGCCAGCAGTGTCCGGACAGATAGCTATGGCTACACCTTC. Translation gives CASSVRTDSYGYTF. V is TRBV6-1 and J is TRBJ1-2; possibly TRBD1 for D (6 bases). The length of the CDR3 is 14 residues. Trimming pared 4 bases from V and 4 bases from J, leaving 13 bases between. Germline values: CDR1 MNHNS, CDR2 SASEGT.

The chain recombines TRBV6-5 with TRBJ2-1; 8 positions match TRBD1. Germline CDR1 and CDR2: MNHEY and SVGAGI. Trimming at V came to 9 bases and at J to 8 bases, leaving 15 bases not matched to a gene. This CDR3 has 15 residues. The CDR3 DNA reads TGTGCCAGTTTGAGACGGACAGGGTTATTTGATGAGCAGTTCTTC. Protein: CASLRRTGLFDEQFF.

V and J are TRBV7-3 and TRBJ2-5; the D gene could be TRBD1 or TRBD2 (6 bases each). This CDR3 has 16 amino acids. Between the trimmed V and J ends, which lost 2 bases and 4 bases, there was a span of 17 bases. From germline, CDR1 is SGHTA and CDR2 FQGTGA. The CDR3 sequence: CASSLGLRGQGETQYF. In nucleotides, the CDR3 is TGTGCCAGCAGCTTAGGCCTTCGGGGGCAGGGAGAGACCCAGTACTTC.

The chain employs TRBV19 and TRBJ2-7, with TRBD2 identical over 10 bases. The CDR3 runs 16 residues. CDR1 is LNHDA and CDR2 is SQIVND in the germline V gene (reference sequence). Trimming removed 5 bases from V and 1 base from J; junction bases left unmatched: 8. CDR3 DNA: TGTGCCAGTAGTCCCCAGCAGGGACTAGCGTCCTACGAGCAGTACTTC. Protein product: CASSPQQGLASYEQYF.

V is TRBV28 and J is TRBJ1-1; D call uncertain. The CDR3 runs to 15 residues. Germline V lookup: CDR1 MDHEN, CDR2 SYDVKM. The V and J ends lost 5 bases and 0 bases respectively, with 13 bases between them. CDR3 in DNA: TGTGCCAGCAGTATTCATAGGGTCATGAACACTGAAGCTTTCTTT. This encodes CASSIHRVMNTEAFF.

This clone came up a few times. The chain employs TRBV7-9 and TRBJ1-3; D is unresolved. The V and J ends lost 1 base and 4 bases respectively, with 14 bases between them. The CDR3 covers 16 residues. Germline values: CDR1 SEHNR, CDR2 FQNEAQ (reference sequence). The CDR3 DNA reads as TGTGCCAGCAGCTTAGGTAGTACCGGACCGGGAAACACCATATATTTT. This codes for CASSLGSTGPGNTIYF.

This chain uses TRBV9 with TRBJ1-2; maybe TRBD1 (6 bases). In germline, CDR1 is SGDLS, CDR2 YYNGEE. The CDR3 extends over 12 amino acids. V shed 6 bases and J shed 5 bases, with 11 bases lying between them. The CDR3 region is CASKGGWYGYTF. The CDR3 coding sequence is TGTGCCAGCAAAGGGGGTTGGTATGGCTACACCTTC.

There are a few counts of this clone. The rearrangement joins TRBV20-1 to TRBJ1-2; D remains unclear. CDR1 is DFQATT, CDR2 SNEGSKA, per germline (reference sequence). V lost 6 bases and J lost 12, with 14 bases in between. The CDR3 consists of 10 residues. In nucleotides, the CDR3 is TGCAGTGCAACGGACGGACTCCACACCTTC. It codes for CSATDGLHTF.

The chain is built from TRBV4-1 and TRBJ2-2; 8 bases map to TRBD2. CDR1 and CDR2 from the germline V gene are MGHRA and YSYEKL. The CDR3 extends over 17 amino acids. V gave up 0 bases and J gave up 3 bases; unmatched junction bases: 6. CDR3 sequence reads: CASSQDGIAGYTGELFF. CDR3 bases: TGCGCCAGCAGCCAAGACGGGATAGCGGGATACACCGGGGAGCTGTTTTTT.

Points on this clone: This sample includes further DNA sequences coding for the same CDR3. The genes are TRBV9 and TRBJ1-1; tentatively, D is TRBD1 (5 bases). Germline loops: CDR1 SGDLS, CDR2 YYNGEE. Between the trimmed V and J ends, which lost 0 bases and 5 bases, there was a span of 14 bases. The CDR3 is 15 amino acids. This CDR3 reads CASSVVPGAGTEAFF. CDR3 in DNA: TGTGCCAGCAGCGTAGTGCCCGGGGCGGGGACTGAAGCTTTCTTT. Full variable domain (rest looked up from reference TRBV9 and TRBJ1-1): DSGVTQTPKHLITATGQRVTLRCSPRSGDLSVYWYQQSLDQGLQFLIQYYNGEERAKGNILERFSAQQFPDLHSELNLSSLELGDSALYFCASSVVPGAGTEAFFGQGTRLTVV.

This chain joins TRBV27 and TRBJ2-3; 7 nucleotides line up with TRBD1. CDR1 and CDR2 (germline): MNHEY, SMNVEV (reference sequence). J was trimmed by 4 bases and V by 7 bases; bases with no gene match: 8. The CDR3 is 14 amino acids. In DNA form, the CDR3 reads TGTGCCAGCACCATAGGGGGCGCCGCAGATACGCAGTATTTT. Translating gives CASTIGGAADTQYF.

V and J are TRBV9 and TRBJ2-3; TRBD2 matches at 11 bases. After removal of 2 bases from V and 1 base from J, the junction contained 6 bases not matched to a gene. The CDR3 is made up of 17 amino acids. Germline V lookup: CDR1 SGDLS, CDR2 YYNGEE. In nucleotides, the CDR3 is TGTGCCAGCAGCGTTAGCGGGAGGGCCATCGGCACAGATACGCAGTATTTT. Its translation: CASSVSGRAIGTDTQYF.

This chain links TRBV18 with TRBJ2-3; D is possibly TRBD1 (7 bases). Trimming cost V 1 base and J 5 bases, with 16 bases left between them. This CDR3 is built from 16 residues. Germline CDR1 and CDR2: KGHSH and LQKENI. CDR3 bases: TGTGCCAGCTCACCACTCCCCAGGGGGGTCAAAGATACGCAGTATTTT. Residues: CASSPLPRGVKDTQYF.

This rearrangement joins TRBV7-9 to TRBJ1-4; 12 bases are shared with TRBD1. The CDR3 loop spans 13 amino acids. Germline loops: CDR1 SEHNR, CDR2 FQNEAQ (reference sequence). Trimming took 8 bases from V and 6 from J; bases not matched to a gene: 1. CDR3 sequence: CASGDRGHEKLFF. The DNA of the CDR3 is TGTGCCAGCGGGGACAGGGGGCATGAAAAACTGTTTTTT.

V usage is TRBV9 and J usage is TRBJ2-2; D is undetermined. Deletions cut 0 bases from V and 2 bases from J, with 11 bases between. CDR1 and CDR2 from the germline V gene are SGDLS and YYNGEE. The length of the CDR3 is 16 residues. The CDR3: CASSVELAVNTGELFF. For the CDR3, the DNA is TGTGCCAGCAGCGTAGAACTGGCGGTTAACACCGGGGAGCTGTTTTTT.